This T cell receptor beta chain stems from a study of T-cell reconstitution after alpha-beta-depleted transplantation in children listed by TCRdb under 2016. The study in broad terms: The study quantitatively tracked T-cell immune reconstitution after TCRalphabeta/CD19-depleted allogeneic hematopoietic cell transplantation in children using TCR repertoire profiling.

The treatment or condition label here, explained by the study, means: allogeneic hematopoietic cell transplantation with graft depleted of TCRalphabeta T cells and CD19 B cells. Transplant recipients were children who received TCRalphabeta/CD19-depleted allogeneic hematopoietic cell grafts. This clonotype was counted between two and nine times. It has no known antigen specificity. Per-base qualities were not stored, and no clone one base away is much larger. What the research found in general, with its limitations: In some patients, the high TCRbeta diversity seen at day 60 was put down to recipient T cells and intrathymic progenitors that had survived conditioning. Apparently early alphabetaT-cell count recovery about two months after transplant reportedly relied on only several hundred rapidly expanded clones derived from non-depleted graft cells. The frequencies of hyperexpanded clones fell over the following months, and after one year, T-cell counts and TCRbeta diversity were mostly attributed to newly produced T cells.

Libraries were constructed by PCR. Instrument on record: Illumina HiSeq 2500. TCR libraries were prepared with molecular barcoding, using unique molecular identifiers to normalize TCRbeta repertoire quantification. In TCRdb, the public reads were trimmed at Q25 with fastp and aligned with MiXCR, with productive beta chains retained. Entries are consolidated by CDR3 protein sequence, retaining the most common genes and DNA. The sample profile shows 450,000 to 550,000 distinct CDR3 sequences; roughly 10% of them were found once. Together, the top ten hold approximately 15% of the sample. The CDR3 covers 17 residues, taking in both the cysteine and the phenylalanine. Only the CDR3 DNA stays, 51 bases, in frame from base 1. At the junction V is shortened by 4 bases and J by 7 bases, with 23 bases in between. CDR1 and CDR2 are read off the germline V gene as SGHTA and FQGNSA.

Sequencing was performed on PBMCs, mostly from graft donor cells, taken 180 days after TCRalphabeta/CD19-depleted stem cell transplant. This clonotype was sampled from a female patient aged 2-10 years who had a stem cell transplant for aplastic anemia, so the T cells may come from the graft donor. The V and J segments used are TRBV7-2 and TRBJ2-1; the D gene lacks a confident call. At the DNA level, the sequence is TGTGCCAGCAGCTCAAGGCCCCGGACCCCTTTCCCAAATGAGCAGTTCTTC. Its amino acids are CASSSRPRTPFPNEQFF.